The present T cell receptor beta chain was sequenced within a study of blood T cells in healthy people across ages. Germline CDR1 and CDR2: SGHTA and FQGNSA. The ends were cut back, 5 bases at V and 1 base at J, with 17 bases in the middle. The CDR3 covers 16 residues. Points from the study as a whole: Diversity estimated from one million T cells was considered an underestimate.

This clonotype occurred many times. The antigen remains unidentified. Each donor supplied around 10 milliliters of peripheral blood. Isolation recovered at least 6.5 million PBMCs from every sample. Each sample provided at least 5 micrograms of extracted total RNA. Alongside a J-beta primer mix, a sample-barcoded 5' primer served in a second PCR lasting roughly 7 to 11 cycles. One entry per CDR3 protein, called by TCRdb with MiXCR from the 5' RACE reads. This table holds roughly 640,000 distinct CDR3 sequences, about 30% found once. The clonotype was recovered from a woman aged 80 or over in good health. J is TRBJ2-5 and V is TRBV7-2; D call uncertain. Sample: blood. CDR3 sequence reads: CASSPNTPRAQETQYF. The CDR3 bases are TGTGCCAGCAGCCCCAATACTCCCAGAGCCCAAGAGACCCAGTACTTC.